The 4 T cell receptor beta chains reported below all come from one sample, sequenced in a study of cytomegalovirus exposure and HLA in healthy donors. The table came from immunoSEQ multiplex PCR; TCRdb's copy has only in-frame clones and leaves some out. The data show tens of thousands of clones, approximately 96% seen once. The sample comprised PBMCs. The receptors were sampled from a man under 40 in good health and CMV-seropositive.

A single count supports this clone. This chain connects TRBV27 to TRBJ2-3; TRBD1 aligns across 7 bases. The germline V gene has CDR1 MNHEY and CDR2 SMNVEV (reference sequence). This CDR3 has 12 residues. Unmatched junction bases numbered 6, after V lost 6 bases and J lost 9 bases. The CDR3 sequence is CASRPQGMTQYF. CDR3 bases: TGTGCCAGCAGACCACAGGGGATGACGCAGTATTTT.

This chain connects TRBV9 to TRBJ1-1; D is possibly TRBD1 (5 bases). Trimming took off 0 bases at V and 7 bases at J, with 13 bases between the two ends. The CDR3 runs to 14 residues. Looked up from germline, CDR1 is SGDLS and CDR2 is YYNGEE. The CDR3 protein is CASSVASTGNEAFF. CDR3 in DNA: TGTGCCAGCAGCGTAGCTAGTACAGGTAATGAAGCTTTCTTT.

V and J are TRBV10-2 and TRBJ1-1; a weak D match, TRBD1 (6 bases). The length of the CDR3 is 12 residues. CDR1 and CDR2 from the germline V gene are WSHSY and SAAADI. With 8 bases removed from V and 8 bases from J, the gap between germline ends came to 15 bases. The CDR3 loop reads CASEKGTREAFF. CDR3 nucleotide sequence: TGCGCCAGCGAGAAGGGGACACGAGAAGCTTTCTTT.

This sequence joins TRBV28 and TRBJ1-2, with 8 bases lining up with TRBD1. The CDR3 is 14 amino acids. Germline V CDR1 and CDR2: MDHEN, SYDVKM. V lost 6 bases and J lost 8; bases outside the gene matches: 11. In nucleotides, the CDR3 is TGTGCCAGCAGAGATCCAGGGGGCGCGGAGGGCTACACCTTC. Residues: CASRDPGGAEGYTF.